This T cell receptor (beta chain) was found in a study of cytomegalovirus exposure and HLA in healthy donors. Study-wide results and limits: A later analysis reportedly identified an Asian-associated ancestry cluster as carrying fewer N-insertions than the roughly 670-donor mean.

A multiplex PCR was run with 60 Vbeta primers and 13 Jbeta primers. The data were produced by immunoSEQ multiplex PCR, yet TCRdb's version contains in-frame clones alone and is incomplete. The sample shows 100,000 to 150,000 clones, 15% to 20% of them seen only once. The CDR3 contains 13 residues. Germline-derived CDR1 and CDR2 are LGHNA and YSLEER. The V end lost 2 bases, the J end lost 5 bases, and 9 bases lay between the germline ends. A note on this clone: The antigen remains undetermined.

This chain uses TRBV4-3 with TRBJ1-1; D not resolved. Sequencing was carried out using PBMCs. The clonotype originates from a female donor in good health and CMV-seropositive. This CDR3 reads CASSQMLRTEAFF. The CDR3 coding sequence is TGCGCCAGCAGCCAAATGCTCAGGACTGAAGCTTTCTTT.